These 20 T cell receptor beta chains came from one sample sequenced in a study of T cells in localized non-small cell lung cancer. Profiled with immunoSEQ multiplex PCR; TCRdb holds only in-frame clones, not every one. This table holds 20,000 to 25,000 clones, roughly 84% found once. Sequences were derived from PBMCs, sampled before any cancer treatment. The source is a woman aged 35 to 70 with stage II squamous cell lung carcinoma.

The V call is TRBV4-3, the J call TRBJ2-3; 7 bases align to TRBD1. J lost 4 bases, V lost 3 bases, and 4 bases had no gene match. Germline V lookup: CDR1 LGHNA, CDR2 YSLEER. This CDR3 contains 14 residues. The CDR3 region is CASSQSQGADTQYF. For the CDR3, the DNA is TGCGCCAGCAGCCAGTCCCAGGGGGCAGATACGCAGTATTTT.

The chain combines TRBV27 with TRBJ2-1, with D unclear. The length of the CDR3 is 11 residues. Trimming removed 6 bases from V and 3 bases from J, with 3 bases in between. Germline values: CDR1 MNHEY, CDR2 SMNVEV (reference sequence). The CDR3 nucleotides read TGTGCCAGCAGGTTCTACAATGAGCAGTTCTTC. Protein: CASRFYNEQFF.

The chain joins TRBV10-3 to TRBJ2-1, with TRBD2 matching over 10 bases. V gave up 6 bases and J gave up 0 bases; unmatched junction bases: 2. In germline, CDR1 is ENHRY, CDR2 SYGVKD. The CDR3 covers 15 residues. The CDR3 region has the DNA TGTGCCATCAGGGCTAGCGGGAGCTCCTACAATGAGCAGTTCTTC. Protein product: CAIRASGSSYNEQFF.

V and J are TRBV28 and TRBJ1-2; D is unresolved. This CDR3 spans 12 amino acids. The germline V gene encodes CDR1 MDHEN and CDR2 SYDVKM. V lost 1 base and J 3 bases, leaving 3 bases between the germline ends. The CDR3 region is CASSLLDYGYTF. Here the CDR3 DNA reads TGTGCCAGCAGTTTATTAGACTATGGCTACACCTTC.

The chain is built from TRBV7-2 and TRBJ1-5, with unresolved D. Germline CDR1 and CDR2: SGHTA and FQGNSA. This CDR3 comprises 12 residues. Trimming took off 1 base at V and 9 bases at J, with 7 bases between the two ends. The CDR3 DNA reads TGTGCCAGCAGCTTAGTGGGGTTGCCCCAGCATTTT. Protein: CASSLVGLPQHF. The full variable domain, rest sourced from reference TRBV7-2 and TRBJ1-5, is GAGVSQSPSNKVTEKGKDVELRCDPISGHTALYWYRQSLGQGLEFLIYFQGNSAPDKSGLPSDRFSAERTGGSVSTLTIQRTQQEDSAVYLCASSLVGLPQHFGDGTRLSIL.

The sample holds one count of this clone. V and J are TRBV4-2 and TRBJ2-2, with unresolved D. This CDR3 has 13 amino acids. In germline, CDR1 is LGHNA, CDR2 YNFKEQ. V lost 1 base and J lost 6, with 6 bases in between. The CDR3 region is CASSQGVAGELFF. The CDR3 nucleotides read TGTGCCAGCAGCCAAGGGGTCGCCGGGGAGCTGTTTTTT.

The chain has TRBV27 and TRBJ2-7; TRBD2 aligns across 14 bases. Trimming removed 9 bases from V and 4 bases from J; junction bases left unmatched: 11. Germline V CDR1 and CDR2: MNHEY, SMNVEV (reference sequence). This CDR3 spans 16 amino acids. The CDR3 coding sequence is TGTGCCAGAGAGGCGGGACTAGCGGGAGACTCATACGAGCAGTACTTC. It specifies CAREAGLAGDSYEQYF.

CDR3 in DNA: TGCGCCAGCAGTGAAGGGGGCCCGTCTGGAAACACCATATATTTT. Translated, it gives CASSEGGPSGNTIYF. V is TRBV10-1 and J is TRBJ1-3; 7 nucleotides align to TRBD1. V dropped 3 bases and J dropped 1; count of bases not matched to a gene: 3. This CDR3 has 15 residues. Germline CDR1 WNHNN, CDR2 SYGVQD (reference sequence).

The chain is built from TRBV19 and TRBJ2-7, with TRBD1 matching 9 bases. Trimming removed 6 bases from V and 1 base from J; junction bases left unmatched: 4. Per germline, CDR1 LNHDA and CDR2 SQIVND (reference sequence). The CDR3 runs to 14 residues. CDR3 nucleotides: TGTGCCAGTAGGCGGGACAGGGCTTCCTACGAGCAGTACTTC. The encoded protein is CASRRDRASYEQYF.

In its sample, this clone was seen once. The chain uses TRBV4-3 and TRBJ2-3; 12 nucleotides line up with TRBD2. The V gene's germline CDR1 is LGHNA and CDR2 YSLEER. The CDR3 length is 17 residues. Trimming at V came to 0 bases and at J to 8 bases, leaving 9 bases not matched to a gene. The CDR3 region is CASSQDWGTSGLGTQYF. CDR3 nucleotide sequence: TGCGCCAGCAGCCAAGATTGGGGGACTAGCGGGCTGGGTACGCAGTATTTT.

This rearrangement joins TRBV19 to TRBJ2-4; TRBD1 is a possible D gene (6 bases). The V gene's germline CDR1 is LNHDA and CDR2 SQIVND (reference sequence). There are 19 residues in the CDR3. With 0 bases removed from V and 0 bases from J, the gap between germline ends came to 18 bases. The CDR3 DNA is TGTGCCAGTAGTATAGATCTATCGGGACAAGTCTCAGCCAAAAACATTCAGTACTTC. As protein: CASSIDLSGQVSAKNIQYF.

This clone was detected only once. The J gene is TRBJ2-1, the V gene TRBV9, with 12 bases fitting TRBD1. V lost 4 bases and J lost 6; bases outside the gene matches: 17. Germline values: CDR1 SGDLS, CDR2 YYNGEE. The CDR3 totals 19 residues. Written as DNA, the CDR3 is TGTGCCAGCAGCCCCGGGACAGGGGGCTCCGCGGGAGGGATCAATGAGCAGTTCTTC. As protein: CASSPGTGGSAGGINEQFF.

As to this clone: One end of the junction is discordant with germline, which a read error may explain. Other DNA sequences from this sample encode an identical CDR3 as well. The V gene is TRBV19, the J gene TRBJ1-1; D is perhaps TRBD1 (5 bases). This CDR3 is 14 amino acids long. Germline-derived CDR1 and CDR2 are LNHDA and SQIVND (reference sequence). The CDR3 DNA reads TGTGCCAGTAGTCCGACAGCATGGAACACCGAAGCTTTCTTT. It specifies CASSPTAWNTEAFF.

The J gene is TRBJ2-5, the V gene TRBV25-1; D ambiguous. CDR1 is MGHDK and CDR2 is SYGVNS in the germline V gene. Trimming cost V 6 bases and J 4 bases, with 6 bases left between them. This CDR3 spans 11 amino acids. The CDR3 reads CASSLGETQYF. DNA for the CDR3: TGTGCCAGCAGCTTGGGAGAGACCCAGTACTTC.

The chain uses TRBV4-3 and TRBJ2-1; D gene uncertain. The CDR3 length is 15 residues. Trimming pared 0 bases from V and 9 bases from J, leaving 15 bases between. Germline V gene lookup returns CDR1 LGHNA and CDR2 YSLEER. The CDR3, as DNA: TGCGCCAGCAGCCAAGAGACCCAGGTGGAAAGTGAGCAGTTCTTC. Protein sequence: CASSQETQVESEQFF.

The rearrangement links TRBV2 to TRBJ1-5; no firm D call. V lost 1 base, J lost 2 bases, and 6 bases lay in between. The CDR3 loop spans 14 amino acids. Germline V CDR1 and CDR2: SNHLY, FYNNEI. The CDR3 coding sequence is TGTGCCAGCAGTGAAGAGGGCGGCAATCAGCCCCAGCATTTT. Protein product: CASSEEGGNQPQHF.

The J gene is TRBJ2-7, the V gene TRBV11-2; D gene ambiguous. The CDR3 loop spans 15 amino acids. The germline gives CDR1 SGHAT, CDR2 FQNNGV. Deletions cut 1 base from V and 0 bases from J, with 10 bases between. This chain's CDR3 is CASSLVRDGSYEQYF. DNA for the CDR3: TGTGCCAGCAGCTTAGTTAGAGACGGCTCCTACGAGCAGTACTTC.

V is TRBV18 and J is TRBJ2-5, with TRBD2 matching over 9 bases. Trimming at V came to 6 bases and at J to 5 bases, leaving 4 bases not matched to a gene. The CDR3 runs 13 residues. Per germline, CDR1 KGHSH and CDR2 LQKENI. The CDR3 protein is CASSGTSKETQYF. Here the CDR3 DNA reads TGTGCCAGCTCCGGGACTAGCAAGGAGACCCAGTACTTC.

V and J are TRBV28 and TRBJ2-2; D is uncertain. The germline V and J ends were trimmed by 6 bases and 4 bases, with 3 bases remaining between them. The CDR3 totals 11 residues. The V gene's germline CDR1 is MDHEN and CDR2 SYDVKM. The DNA for the CDR3 is TGTGCCAGCAGGGCCACCGGGGAGCTGTTTTTT. Its protein is CASRATGELFF.

The chain couples TRBV9 to TRBJ2-1, with 14 positions matching TRBD2. V was pared by 2 bases and J by 5 bases, with 12 bases of the junction left unmatched. Germline CDR1 reads SGDLS; CDR2 reads YYNGEE. The CDR3 spans 19 residues. CDR3 in amino acids: CASSVTTSGRAYVDNEQFF. The CDR3 nucleotides read TGTGCCAGCAGCGTTACGACTAGCGGGAGGGCCTATGTAGACAATGAGCAGTTCTTC.